This T cell receptor (beta chain) derives from a study of human T cells and chemical hapten exposure. Across the study: The scalp of each patient received a weekly diphenylcyclopropenone dose for the full roughly 22-week study. The study's findings and limits: Sensitization with DPC brought no change to TCRs above 1 in 1000 in frequency.

The CDR3 is 16 residues long. Germline CDR1 reads SGHTA; CDR2 reads FQGNSA. The V end was cut by 5 bases, the J end by 6 bases, with 21 bases between. Sample time point: patch test 1, 2 weeks after DPC sensitization. Documented treatment: therapeutic diphenylcyclopropenone sensitization with weekly scalp DPC. Total RNA was isolated from whole blood that had not been fractionated. In the original analysis: A typical sample had some 95,000 TCRs, with about 23,224 to 750,000 overall. TCRdb used MiXCR to reprocess the RACE reads, holding one entry per CDR3 protein. In this record, the V and J calls reflect TCRdb's handling and not the investigators' own analysis. The repertoire includes 150,000 to 200,000 distinct CDR3 sequences, more than 14% of them detected once, and less than 2% sits in the top ten. This clonotype appeared a few times. What it binds is unknown.

This clonotype was obtained from a woman in her 30s with alopecia areata. Some clones in this sample may be carry-over from other donors' samples. The specimen was whole blood, collected in connection with sensitization to the hapten diphenylcyclopropenone (DPC). V gene TRBV7-2 combines with J gene TRBJ2-3; TRBD1 or TRBD2 may be the D gene (6 bases each). CDR3: CASSPRGGSNRDTQYF. The CDR3, as DNA: TGTGCCAGCAGCCCACGAGGGGGGAGTAATAGGGATACGCAGTATTTT. The full variable domain, rest sourced from reference TRBV7-2 and TRBJ2-3, is GAGVSQSPSNKVTEKGKDVELRCDPISGHTALYWYRQSLGQGLEFLIYFQGNSAPDKSGLPSDRFSAERTGGSVSTLTIQRTQQEDSAVYLCASSPRGGSNRDTQYFGPGTRLTVL.